This paragraph covers one TCR beta chain sequence. This entry is derived from a study of blood T cell repertoires in COVID-19. Sequenced by immunoSEQ multiplex PCR; TCRdb stores in-frame clones only, minus some. The data contain 250,000 to 300,000 clones, over 65% of them seen just once; the ten biggest clones take up about 5%. Germline CDR1 and CDR2: SNHLY and FYNNEI. V lost 3 bases and J lost 6; bases outside the gene matches: 7. The CDR3 length is 15 residues. This clonotype originated in a man aged 60-69 years who had recovered from COVID-19. The sequencing input was peripheral blood. This chain connects TRBV2 to TRBJ2-2, with TRBD2 identical over 7 bases. Here the CDR3 DNA reads TGTGCCAGCAGTGAGGTGGGAGGGCCGTCCGGGGAGCTGTTTTTT. Amino acids: CASSEVGGPSGELFF.